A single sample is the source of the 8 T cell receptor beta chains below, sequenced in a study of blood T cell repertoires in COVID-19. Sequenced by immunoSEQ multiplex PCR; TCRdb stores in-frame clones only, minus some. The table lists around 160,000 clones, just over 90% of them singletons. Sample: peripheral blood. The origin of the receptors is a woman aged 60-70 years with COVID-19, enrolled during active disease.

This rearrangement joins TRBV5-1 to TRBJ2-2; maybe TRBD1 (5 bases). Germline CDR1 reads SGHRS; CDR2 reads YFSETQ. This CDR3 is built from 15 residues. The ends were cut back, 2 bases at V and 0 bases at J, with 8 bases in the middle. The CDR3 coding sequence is TGCGCCAGCAGCTTTAGGGGTTCGAACACCGGGGAGCTGTTTTTT. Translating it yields CASSFRGSNTGELFF.

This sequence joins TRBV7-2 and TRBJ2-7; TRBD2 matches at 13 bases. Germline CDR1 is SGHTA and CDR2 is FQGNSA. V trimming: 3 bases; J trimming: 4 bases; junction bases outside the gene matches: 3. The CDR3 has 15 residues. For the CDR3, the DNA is TGTGCCAGCAGCTTTACTAGCGGGGGGGGATACGAGCAGTACTTC. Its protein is CASSFTSGGGYEQYF.

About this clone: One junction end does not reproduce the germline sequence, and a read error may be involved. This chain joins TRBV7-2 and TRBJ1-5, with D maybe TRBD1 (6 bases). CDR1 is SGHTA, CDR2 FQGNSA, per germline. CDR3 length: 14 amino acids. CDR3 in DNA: TGTGCCAGCAGCTTCCGAGGGGGGGATCAACCCCAGCATTTT. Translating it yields CASSFRGGDQPQHF.

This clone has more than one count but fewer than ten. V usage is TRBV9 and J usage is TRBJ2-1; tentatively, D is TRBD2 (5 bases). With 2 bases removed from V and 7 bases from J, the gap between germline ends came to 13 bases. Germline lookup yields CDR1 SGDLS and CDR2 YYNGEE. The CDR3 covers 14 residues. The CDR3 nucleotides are TGTGCCAGCAGCGTGCGATGGGAGAAGAATGAGCAGTTCTTC. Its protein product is CASSVRWEKNEQFF. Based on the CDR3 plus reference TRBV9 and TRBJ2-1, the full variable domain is DSGVTQTPKHLITATGQRVTLRCSPRSGDLSVYWYQQSLDQGLQFLIQYYNGEERAKGNILERFSAQQFPDLHSELNLSSLELGDSALYFCASSVRWEKNEQFFGPGTRLTVL.

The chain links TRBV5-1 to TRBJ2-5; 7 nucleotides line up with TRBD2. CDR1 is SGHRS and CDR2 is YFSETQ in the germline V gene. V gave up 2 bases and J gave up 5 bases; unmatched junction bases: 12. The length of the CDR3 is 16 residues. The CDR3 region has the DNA TGCGCCAGCAGCTTAAGCGGGGATCCCTCGAGCGAGACCCAGTACTTC. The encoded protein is CASSLSGDPSSETQYF.

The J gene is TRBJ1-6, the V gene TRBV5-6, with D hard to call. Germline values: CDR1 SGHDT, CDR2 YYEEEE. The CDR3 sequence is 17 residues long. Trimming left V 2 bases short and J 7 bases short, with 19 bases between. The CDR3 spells CASSFRTGSNVNSPLHF. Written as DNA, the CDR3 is TGTGCCAGCAGCTTCCGAACCGGGTCCAACGTGAATTCACCCCTCCACTTT.

CDR3 coding DNA: TGTGCCAGCAGCGTCAACAAACAGGGGGGGAACTATGGCTACACCTTC. It codes for CASSVNKQGGNYGYTF. The rearrangement uses TRBV7-9 and TRBJ1-2; 8 nucleotides agree with TRBD1. The V and J ends lost 5 bases and 2 bases, in that order; junction bases with no gene match: 10. CDR3 length equals 16 residues. Germline V CDR1 and CDR2: SEHNR, FQNEAQ (reference sequence).

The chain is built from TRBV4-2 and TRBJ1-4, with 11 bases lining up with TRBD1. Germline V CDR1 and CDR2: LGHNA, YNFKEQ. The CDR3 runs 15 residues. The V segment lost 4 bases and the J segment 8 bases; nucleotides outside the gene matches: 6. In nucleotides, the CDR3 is TGTGCCAGCAGCCGTCCGGGACAGGGGGTAGAAAAACTGTTTTTT. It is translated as CASSRPGQGVEKLFF.